The 5 T cell receptor beta chains in this list originate from one sample, sequenced in a study of blood T cell repertoires in COVID-19. The method was immunoSEQ multiplex PCR; TCRdb's version includes in-frame clones alone and lacks a portion of them. Of roughly 250,000 clones in the sample, roughly 80% are singletons; the top ten hold 15% to 19%. The sample was peripheral blood. The receptors stem from a person aged 65 to 79 with COVID-19, enrolled during active disease.

The rearrangement links TRBV5-6 to TRBJ2-3; tentatively, D is TRBD2 (5 bases). Germline values: CDR1 SGHDT, CDR2 YYEEEE. V was cut by 0 bases and J by 2 bases, with 7 bases left in between. The CDR3 is 14 residues long. The CDR3 reads CASSLGTYTDTQYF. CDR3 coding DNA: TGTGCCAGCAGCTTGGGGACTTACACAGATACGCAGTATTTT.

The V gene is TRBV2, the J gene TRBJ2-5, with D perhaps TRBD2 (5 bases). Trimming took 3 bases from V and 2 from J, leaving 10 bases between them. Germline V gene data show CDR1 as SNHLY and CDR2 as FYNNEI. CDR3 length: 14 residues. The CDR3 protein is CASSDVGGQETQYF. The CDR3 nucleotides read TGTGCCAGCAGTGATGTTGGCGGGCAAGAGACCCAGTACTTC.

The chain combines TRBV29-1 with TRBJ2-7; TRBD2 matches 8 bases. Looked up from germline, CDR1 is SQVTM and CDR2 is ANQGSEA. Germline trimming cut 4 bases from V and 6 bases from J; bases unmatched to any gene: 11. This CDR3 is 14 amino acids long. Here the CDR3 DNA reads TGCAGCGTTGTTCCCAGCGGGAGCCGCGGCGAGCAGTACTTC. This codes for CSVVPSGSRGEQYF.

The chain joins TRBV13 to TRBJ2-7; 9 bases agree with TRBD1. Looked up from germline, CDR1 is PRHDT and CDR2 is FYEKMQ (reference sequence). The CDR3 contains 14 residues. Trimming cost V 8 bases and J 4 bases; bases outside gene matches: 9. The CDR3 DNA sequence: TGTGCCAGCCGAAAACAGGGGGCGGCGTACGAGCAGTACTTC. It yields the protein CASRKQGAAYEQYF.

The rearrangement joins TRBV3-1 (or the pseudogene TRBV3-2) to TRBJ2-1; D is unclear. V lost 4 bases to trimming and J lost 9 bases, with 10 bases between them. The CDR3 consists of 12 residues. Germline CDR1 is LGHDT and CDR2 is YNNKEL (reference sequence). The CDR3 region is CASSLPSGEQFF. DNA of the CDR3: TGTGCCAGCAGCCTCCCTTCGGGTGAGCAGTTCTTC.